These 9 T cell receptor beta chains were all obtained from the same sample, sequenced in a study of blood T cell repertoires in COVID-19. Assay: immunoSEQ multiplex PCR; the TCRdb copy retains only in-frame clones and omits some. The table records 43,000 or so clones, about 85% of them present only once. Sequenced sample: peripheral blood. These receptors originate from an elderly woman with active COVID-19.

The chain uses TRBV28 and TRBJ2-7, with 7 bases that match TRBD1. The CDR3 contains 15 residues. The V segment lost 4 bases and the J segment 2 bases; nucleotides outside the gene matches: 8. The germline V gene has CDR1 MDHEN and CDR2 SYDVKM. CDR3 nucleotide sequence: TGTGCCAGCAGTTCCCAGGGGGTGGTAGCCTACGAGCAGTACTTC. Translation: CASSSQGVVAYEQYF. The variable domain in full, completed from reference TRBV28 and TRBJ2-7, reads DVKVTQSSRYLVKRTGEKVFLECVQDMDHENMFWYRQDPGLGLRLIYFSYDVKMKEKGDIPEGYSVSREKKERFSLILESASTNQTSMYLCASSSQGVVAYEQYFGPGTRLTVT.

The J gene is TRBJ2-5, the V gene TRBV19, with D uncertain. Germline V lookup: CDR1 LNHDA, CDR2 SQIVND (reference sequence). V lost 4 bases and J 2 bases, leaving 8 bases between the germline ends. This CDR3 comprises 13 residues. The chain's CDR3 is CASSKQTQETQYF. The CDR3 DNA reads TGTGCCAGTAGTAAACAGACGCAAGAGACCCAGTACTTC.

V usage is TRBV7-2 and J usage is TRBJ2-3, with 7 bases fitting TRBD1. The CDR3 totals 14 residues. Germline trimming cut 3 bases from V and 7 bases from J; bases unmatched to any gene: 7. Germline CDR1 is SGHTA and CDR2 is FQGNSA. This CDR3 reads CASSLSTGQNTQYF. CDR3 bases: TGTGCCAGCAGCTTGTCGACAGGGCAAAATACGCAGTATTTT.

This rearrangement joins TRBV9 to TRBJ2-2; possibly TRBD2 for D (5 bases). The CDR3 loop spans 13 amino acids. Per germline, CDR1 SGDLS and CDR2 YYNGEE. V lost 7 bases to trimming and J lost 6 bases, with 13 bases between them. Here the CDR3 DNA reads TGTGCCAGCTCAGAAGGGCGGGCCGGGGAGCTGTTTTTT. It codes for CASSEGRAGELFF.

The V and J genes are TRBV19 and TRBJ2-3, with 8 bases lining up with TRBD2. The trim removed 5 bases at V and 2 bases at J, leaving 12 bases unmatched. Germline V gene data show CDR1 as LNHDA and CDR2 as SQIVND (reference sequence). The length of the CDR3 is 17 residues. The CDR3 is CASSPGGAGRYTDTQYF. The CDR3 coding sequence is TGTGCCAGTAGTCCGGGGGGGGCCGGCCGCTACACAGATACGCAGTATTTT.

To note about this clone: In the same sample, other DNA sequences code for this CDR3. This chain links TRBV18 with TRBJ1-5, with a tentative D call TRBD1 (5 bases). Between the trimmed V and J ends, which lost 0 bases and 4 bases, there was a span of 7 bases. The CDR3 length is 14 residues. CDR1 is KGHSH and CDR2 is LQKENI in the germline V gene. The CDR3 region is CASSPPGGNQPQHF. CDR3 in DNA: TGTGCCAGCTCACCACCGGGGGGAAATCAGCCCCAGCATTTT.

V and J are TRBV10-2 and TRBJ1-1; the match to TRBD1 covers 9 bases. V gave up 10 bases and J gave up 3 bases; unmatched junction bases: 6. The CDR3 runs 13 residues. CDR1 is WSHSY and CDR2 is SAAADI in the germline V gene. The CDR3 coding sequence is TGCGCCACCCACAGGGGGCCAGACACTGAAGCTTTCTTT. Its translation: CATHRGPDTEAFF.

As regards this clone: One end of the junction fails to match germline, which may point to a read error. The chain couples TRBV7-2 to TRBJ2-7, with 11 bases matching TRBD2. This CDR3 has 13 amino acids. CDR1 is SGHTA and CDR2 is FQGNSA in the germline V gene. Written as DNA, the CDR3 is TGTGCCAGCAGCCCACCGCTAGCGGGGGGCCCGGACTTC. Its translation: CASSPPLAGGPDF.

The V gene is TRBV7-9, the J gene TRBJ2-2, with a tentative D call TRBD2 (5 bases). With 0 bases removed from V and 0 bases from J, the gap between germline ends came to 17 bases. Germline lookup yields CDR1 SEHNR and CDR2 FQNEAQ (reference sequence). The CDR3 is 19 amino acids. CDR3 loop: CASSLASGVFQANTGELFF. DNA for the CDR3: TGTGCCAGCAGCTTAGCATCCGGGGTTTTCCAAGCGAACACCGGGGAGCTGTTTTTT.